Listed here is a single T cell receptor beta chain. The record originates from a study of blood T cell repertoires in COVID-19. Overall study: Sources were T cells, B-cell-depleted T cells, or PBMCs; the material itself was cDNA or gDNA.

V lost 6 bases and J lost 1; bases outside the gene matches: 12. The CDR3 is made up of 18 amino acids. The germline CDR1 and CDR2 sequences are LGHDT and YNNKEL (reference sequence). In the source study's methods: Estimation of nucleated cell counts was performed using reference gene primer amplification. TCRdb keeps only in-frame clones here, not all; method: immunoSEQ multiplex PCR. D and trimming come from the DNA, and the V and J calls and clone size come from that table. The sample includes about 39,000 clones, approximately 89% of them seen just once. This clonotype was sampled from a man aged 60 to 75 with acute or convalescent COVID-19. Sequenced material: peripheral blood. The chain joins TRBV3-1 (or the pseudogene TRBV3-2) to TRBJ2-2; 9 bases match TRBD1. CDR3 in DNA: TGTGCCAGCAGGCCTCCCGGTTACAGGGGGCTGAACACCGGGGAGCTGTTTTTT. Its translation is CASRPPGYRGLNTGELFF.